Listed here are 25 T cell receptor beta chains from one sample, sequenced in a study of control samples from healthy donors and cancer patients. The protocol was immunoSEQ multiplex PCR, while the TCRdb copy is restricted to in-frame clones and leaves out a portion. The sample includes some 110,000 clones, about 93% seen only once; the top ten take around 2.5%. Sequenced: blood. The receptor set was obtained from a man aged 30 to 45 in good health.

This clone has only one observation. One end of the junction varies from germline; a read error may be responsible. V is TRBV28 and J is TRBJ1-1; D gene ambiguous. The germline gives CDR1 MDHEN, CDR2 SYDVKM. This CDR3 comprises 13 residues. The CDR3 nucleotides are TGTGCCAGCAGCCGGGGAGGGAACGCTGAAGCTTTCTTT. It encodes CASSRGGNAEAFF.

V gene TRBV19 combines with J gene TRBJ1-4; D uncertain. The CDR3 covers 15 residues. Trimming took 5 bases from V and 5 from J, leaving 15 bases between them. Per germline, CDR1 LNHDA and CDR2 SQIVND (reference sequence). This CDR3 is CASSPSSRTNEKLFF. For the CDR3, the DNA is TGTGCCAGTAGTCCCTCTTCCAGGACCAATGAAAAACTGTTTTTT.

The V call is TRBV11-2, the J call TRBJ2-3, with D hard to call. This CDR3 spans 12 amino acids. Looked up from germline, CDR1 is SGHAT and CDR2 is FQNNGV. V dropped 1 base and J dropped 5 bases, with 4 bases sitting between them. The CDR3 DNA reads as TGTGCCAGCAGCTTAGGTATAGATACGCAGTATTTT. It yields the protein CASSLGIDTQYF.

V gene TRBV7-9 combines with J gene TRBJ1-1; TRBD1 matches at 7 bases. Per germline, CDR1 SEHNR and CDR2 FQNEAQ (reference sequence). CDR3 size: 15 residues. Losses at the gene ends were 8 bases for V and 0 bases for J; bases not matched to a gene: 9. CDR3 nucleotide sequence: TGTGCCAGCGCTCAGGGACAGCCCATGAACACTGAAGCTTTCTTT. Its translation is CASAQGQPMNTEAFF.

The genes are TRBV4-2 and TRBJ1-1; TRBD1 aligns across 9 bases. This CDR3 comprises 16 residues. From germline, CDR1 is LGHNA and CDR2 YNFKEQ. J gave up 7 bases and V 3 bases, and 12 bases lay outside the gene matches. This chain's CDR3 is CASSQEEQGARSEAFF. The CDR3 DNA reads as TGTGCCAGCAGCCAGGAAGAACAGGGGGCGCGGAGTGAAGCTTTCTTT.

The V call is TRBV28, the J call TRBJ1-2; D unclear. Per germline, CDR1 MDHEN and CDR2 SYDVKM. Deletions cut 2 bases from V and 2 bases from J, with 3 bases between. This CDR3 spans 12 amino acids. The CDR3 region is CASSLTNYGYTF. The CDR3 nucleotides read TGTGCCAGCAGTTTAACGAACTATGGCTACACCTTC.

For this clone: One junction end disagrees with the germline gene, perhaps due to a read error. V and J are TRBV9 and TRBJ1-1; TRBD1 agrees at 7 bases. The CDR3 extends over 15 amino acids. Germline-derived CDR1 and CDR2 are SGDLS and YYNGEE. For the CDR3, the DNA is TGTGCCAGCAGCGTCCTCGACAGGGCTAACAGTGAAGCTTTCTTT. This encodes CASSVLDRANSEAFF.

The chain combines TRBV28 with TRBJ2-7, with 12 nucleotides matching TRBD1. The length of the CDR3 is 14 residues. V shed 5 bases, J shed 7 bases, and the junction held 6 bases outside the gene matches. CDR1 and CDR2 from the germline V gene are MDHEN and SYDVKM. In DNA form, the CDR3 reads TGTGCCAGCAGTCAGGGACAGGGGGCAAGTGAGCAGTACTTC. This encodes CASSQGQGASEQYF.

This chain connects TRBV5-1 to TRBJ2-3; D unresolved. CDR1 and CDR2 (germline): SGHRS, YFSETQ. This CDR3 has 13 amino acids. V was shortened by 4 bases and J by 0 bases, with 6 bases between the two germline ends. The CDR3 region is CASSPASTDTQYF. Written as DNA, the CDR3 is TGCGCCAGCAGCCCGGCTAGCACAGATACGCAGTATTTT.

The chain joins TRBV18 to TRBJ2-7; D assignment may be TRBD1 or TRBD2 (6 bases each). CDR1 and CDR2 (germline): KGHSH, LQKENI. There are 15 residues in the CDR3. Trimming cost V 4 bases and J 1 base, with 14 bases left between them. CDR3: CASSLRGGWSYEQYF. The CDR3 DNA sequence: TGTGCCAGCTCACTCAGGGGAGGCTGGTCCTACGAGCAGTACTTC.

The chain links TRBV10-3 to TRBJ1-5; D is uncertain. The CDR3 sequence is 16 residues long. CDR1 is ENHRY and CDR2 is SYGVKD in the germline V gene. V shed 0 bases and J shed 2 bases, with 11 bases lying between them. CDR3 residues: CAISESGVRGNQPQHF. In DNA, the CDR3 is TGTGCCATCAGTGAGTCGGGAGTTAGGGGCAATCAGCCCCAGCATTTT.

The chain combines TRBV27 with TRBJ2-5; tentatively, D is TRBD2 (6 bases). This CDR3 contains 16 residues. Germline loops: CDR1 MNHEY, CDR2 SMNVEV (reference sequence). Trimming removed 4 bases from V and 6 bases from J, with 21 bases in between. CDR3: CASSWRGNGQVKTQYF. The CDR3 DNA sequence: TGTGCCAGCAGTTGGCGCGGGAATGGTCAGGTAAAGACCCAGTACTTC.

This chain links TRBV7-2 with TRBJ2-3; D might be TRBD2 (5 bases). This CDR3 has 13 amino acids. V shed 8 bases and J shed 5 bases, with 14 bases lying between them. Germline CDR1 SGHTA, CDR2 FQGNSA. The CDR3 coding sequence is TGTGCCAGCCTCCCGGGGTGGGGAGATACGCAGTATTTT. This encodes CASLPGWGDTQYF.

The J gene is TRBJ2-7, the V gene TRBV7-2; D might be TRBD2 (6 bases). CDR3 length equals 14 residues. V was clipped by 3 bases and J by 6 bases, with 15 bases between them. Germline V CDR1 and CDR2: SGHTA, FQGNSA. CDR3 in DNA: TGTGCCAGCAGCTTGCAGGGAGGCCTACCCGAGCAGTACGTC. It translates to CASSLQGGLPEQYV.

This clone was counted only a few times. The rearrangement uses TRBV5-4 and TRBJ2-3; no firm D call. This CDR3 region has 14 residues. The V gene's germline CDR1 is SGHNT and CDR2 YYREEE (reference sequence). The V gene lost 0 bases and the J gene lost 2 bases, with 7 bases spanning the gap. The CDR3 nucleotides are TGTGCCAGCAGCTTGGGGCAGGTCACAGATACGCAGTATTTT. As protein: CASSLGQVTDTQYF.

The table lists this clone with a count of one. The chain recombines TRBV7-3 with TRBJ2-7, with 10 bases identical to TRBD1. CDR3 length: 14 amino acids. With V trimmed by 5 bases and J by 7 bases, 8 bases remained unmatched. Germline CDR1 SGHTA, CDR2 FQGTGA. The CDR3 nucleotides read TGTGCCAGCAGCATCGACGACAGGGGGCGGGAGCAGTACTTC. Encoded protein: CASSIDDRGREQYF.

The J gene is TRBJ1-2, the V gene TRBV19; D remains ambiguous. The CDR3 has 14 residues. Deletions cut 3 bases from V and 4 bases from J, with 12 bases between. The germline gives CDR1 LNHDA, CDR2 SQIVND (reference sequence). DNA for the CDR3: TGTGCCAGTAGTATTGGCGGACTTCCCTATGGCTACACCTTC. Its translation is CASSIGGLPYGYTF.

The V and J genes are TRBV6-1 and TRBJ1-2; 8 nucleotides agree with TRBD1. The germline V gene has CDR1 MNHNS and CDR2 SASEGT. V trimming: 5 bases; J trimming: 8 bases; junction bases outside the gene matches: 10. CDR3 length equals 14 residues. CDR3: CASSQPGQVYGYTF. CDR3 DNA sequence: TGTGCCAGCAGTCAACCGGGACAGGTTTACGGCTACACCTTC.

The genes are TRBV5-1 and TRBJ2-3, with D possibly matching TRBD1 (6 bases). This CDR3 is 14 amino acids long. The V end was cut by 4 bases, the J end by 6 bases, with 15 bases between. Germline CDR1 and CDR2: SGHRS and YFSETQ. The chain's CDR3 is CASSRGHPGDTQYF. CDR3 DNA: TGCGCCAGCAGCAGGGGACACCCAGGCGATACGCAGTATTTT.

The chain is built from TRBV27 and TRBJ1-2, with a possible D match to TRBD1 (5 bases). CDR3 length: 14 amino acids. Germline loops: CDR1 MNHEY, CDR2 SMNVEV (reference sequence). The ends were cut back, 8 bases at V and 0 bases at J, with 13 bases in the middle. CDR3 in amino acids: CASSGTVSNYGYTF. The CDR3 DNA reads as TGTGCCAGCTCGGGGACTGTCTCTAACTATGGCTACACCTTC.

Only one count was recorded for this clone. The rearrangement uses TRBV5-1 and TRBJ1-1, with D unresolved. The CDR3 spans 14 residues. The V and J ends lost 1 base and 1 base respectively, with 8 bases between them. The germline V gene encodes CDR1 SGHRS and CDR2 YFSETQ. CDR3 nucleotides: TGCGCCAGCAGCTTGACACACTCGAACACTGAAGCTTTCTTT. Protein product: CASSLTHSNTEAFF.

The chain carries TRBV7-9 and TRBJ2-3, with TRBD2 matching over 12 bases. Germline assignment: CDR1 SEHNR and CDR2 FQNEAQ (reference sequence). V trimming: 5 bases; J trimming: 2 bases; junction bases outside the gene matches: 5. CDR3 length: 16 amino acids. The CDR3 DNA reads TGTGCCAGCAGCAAGACTAGCGGGGGACACACAGATACGCAGTATTTT. This translates into CASSKTSGGHTDTQYF.

The gene calls are TRBV10-2 and TRBJ2-5; 8 bases agree with TRBD1. In germline, CDR1 is WSHSY, CDR2 SAAADI. The CDR3 length is 16 residues. J gave up 5 bases and V 1 base, and 9 bases lay outside the gene matches. This CDR3 reads CASSELRTGSRETQYF. Here the CDR3 DNA reads TGCGCCAGCAGTGAGTTAAGGACAGGGTCAAGGGAGACCCAGTACTTC.

This sequence joins TRBV19 and TRBJ2-7; TRBD1 agrees at 8 bases. Germline CDR1 reads LNHDA; CDR2 reads SQIVND (reference sequence). V shed 3 bases, J shed 2 bases, and the junction held 3 bases outside the gene matches. The CDR3 is 14 amino acids. The CDR3 here is CASSIRGPTYEQYF. The CDR3 DNA follows: TGTGCCAGTAGTATCAGGGGGCCAACCTACGAGCAGTACTTC. Drawing the rest from reference TRBV19 and TRBJ2-7, the complete variable domain is DGGITQSPKYLFRKEGQNVTLSCEQNLNHDAMYWYRQDPGQGLRLIYYSQIVNDFQKGDIAEGYSVSREKKESFPLTVTSAQKNPTAFYLCASSIRGPTYEQYFGPGTRLTVT.

The V gene is TRBV9, the J gene TRBJ2-2; 7 bases line up with TRBD1. The CDR3 is 16 residues long. Trimming took 4 bases from V and 3 from J; bases not matched to a gene: 9. Germline V gene data show CDR1 as SGDLS and CDR2 as YYNGEE. In nucleotides, the CDR3 is TGTGCCAGCAGCACAGAGACAGGGATGGACACCGGGGAGCTGTTTTTT. Translated: CASSTETGMDTGELFF.